The 6 T cell receptor beta chains presented below share a single source sample, sequenced in a study of control samples from healthy donors and cancer patients (dated by TCRdb to 2020 to 2021). Library preparation used the immunoSEQ multiplex PCR assay. TCRdb mirrors the immuneACCESS table, restricted to in-frame sequences. Some clones are absent from its copies; in checked studies, under half trace to an unresolved V gene, and the reason for the others is unknown. The sample contains 60,000 to 75,000 clones, approximately 90% of them found a single time. Jointly, the top ten make up less than 6% of the sample. Sequencing used PBMCs. These TCRs come from a man aged 55 to 70 with colorectal cancer.

This chain connects TRBV6-2 or TRBV6-3 to TRBJ2-7; no clear D. The length of the CDR3 is 12 residues. Trimming shortened V by 1 base and J by 3 bases, and 4 bases separated the two germline ends. From germline, CDR1 is MNHEY and CDR2 SVGEGT. CDR3 bases: TGTGCCAGCAGTTACTTTAGCTACGAGCAGTACTTC. Translation gives CASSYFSYEQYF.

The V and J genes are TRBV25-1 and TRBJ2-3, with a possible D match to TRBD2 (6 bases). Per germline, CDR1 MGHDK and CDR2 SYGVNS. The CDR3 extends over 17 amino acids. Trimming left V 5 bases short and J 6 bases short, with 24 bases between. In nucleotides, the CDR3 is TGTGCCAGCAGTCCCGCCCCGGGACTTCATGGAGCCGATACGCAGTATTTT. This encodes CASSPAPGLHGADTQYF.

V and J are TRBV5-1 and TRBJ2-7; D is unclear. The V gene's germline CDR1 is SGHRS and CDR2 YFSETQ. This CDR3 has 15 amino acids. Trimming stripped 4 bases from V and 7 bases from J, with 21 bases between. This CDR3 reads CASSTDGNIMREQYF. As DNA, the CDR3 is TGCGCCAGCAGCACGGACGGAAACATTATGAGGGAGCAGTACTTC.

The chain employs TRBV6-5 and TRBJ2-7, with 9 bases identical to TRBD1. V lost 10 bases to trimming and J lost 4 bases; unmatched junction nucleotides: 5. The CDR3 runs 12 residues. Per the germline V gene, CDR1 is MNHEY and CDR2 is SVGAGI. As DNA, the CDR3 is TGTGCCACTTCCGGGACAGGGTACGAGCAGTACTTC. Translating gives CATSGTGYEQYF.

V gene TRBV5-1 combines with J gene TRBJ2-3; 8 bases are a match to TRBD1. CDR1 and CDR2 (germline): SGHRS, YFSETQ. With V trimmed by 0 bases and J by 2 bases, 5 bases remained unmatched. This CDR3 spans 16 amino acids. The CDR3 nucleotides are TGCGCCAGCAGCTTGGCCCGACAGGGGATCACAGATACGCAGTATTTT. Translated: CASSLARQGITDTQYF.

CDR3 DNA sequence: TGCGCCAGCAGTCCAGGCCTCTCCTATAATTCACCCCTCCACTTT. It specifies CASSPGLSYNSPLHF. The J gene is TRBJ1-6, the V gene TRBV4-1; no clear D. Germline V gene sequence: CDR1 MGHRA, CDR2 YSYEKL. This CDR3 spans 15 amino acids. V lost 6 bases and J lost 0, with 9 bases in between.